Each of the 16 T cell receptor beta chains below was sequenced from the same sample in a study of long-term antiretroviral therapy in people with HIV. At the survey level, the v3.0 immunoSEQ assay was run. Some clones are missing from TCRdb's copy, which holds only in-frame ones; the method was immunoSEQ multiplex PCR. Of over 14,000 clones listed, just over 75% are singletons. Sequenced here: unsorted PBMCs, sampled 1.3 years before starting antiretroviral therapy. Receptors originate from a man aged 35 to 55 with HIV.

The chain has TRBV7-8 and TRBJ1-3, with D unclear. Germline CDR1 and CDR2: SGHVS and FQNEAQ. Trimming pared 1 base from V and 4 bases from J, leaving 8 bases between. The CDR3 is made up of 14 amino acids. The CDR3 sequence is CASSLEGQGNTIYF. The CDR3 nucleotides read TGTGCCAGCAGCTTAGAGGGTCAAGGAAACACCATATATTTT.

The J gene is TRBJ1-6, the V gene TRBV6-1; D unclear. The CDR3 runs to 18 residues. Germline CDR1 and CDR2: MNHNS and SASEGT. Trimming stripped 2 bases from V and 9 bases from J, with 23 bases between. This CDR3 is CASSEPPWPMGRFSPLHF. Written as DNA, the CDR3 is TGTGCCAGCAGTGAACCCCCTTGGCCGATGGGCAGATTTTCACCCCTCCACTTT.

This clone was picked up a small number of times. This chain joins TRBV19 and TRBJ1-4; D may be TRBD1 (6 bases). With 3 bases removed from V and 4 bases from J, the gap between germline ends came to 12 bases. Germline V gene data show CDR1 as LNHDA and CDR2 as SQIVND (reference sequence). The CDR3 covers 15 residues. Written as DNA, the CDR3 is TGTGCCAGTAGTATTAATGCAGGGGTTAATGAAAAACTGTTTTTT. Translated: CASSINAGVNEKLFF.

CDR3 coding DNA: TGTGCCAGCAAGGAGGGTGCTCTCGGGGCCAACGTCCTGACTTTC. The encoded protein is CASKEGALGANVLTF. The gene calls are TRBV6-5 and TRBJ2-6, with D maybe TRBD2 (6 bases). Trimming removed 7 bases from V and 4 bases from J, with 14 bases in between. This CDR3 spans 15 amino acids. CDR1 MNHEY and CDR2 SVGAGI come from the germline V gene.

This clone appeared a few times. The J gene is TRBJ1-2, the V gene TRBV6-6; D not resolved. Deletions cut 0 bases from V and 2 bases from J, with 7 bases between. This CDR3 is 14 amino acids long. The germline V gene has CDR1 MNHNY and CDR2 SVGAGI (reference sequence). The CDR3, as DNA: TGTGCCAGCAGTTACTCAGACCCCAACTATGGCTACACCTTC. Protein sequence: CASSYSDPNYGYTF.

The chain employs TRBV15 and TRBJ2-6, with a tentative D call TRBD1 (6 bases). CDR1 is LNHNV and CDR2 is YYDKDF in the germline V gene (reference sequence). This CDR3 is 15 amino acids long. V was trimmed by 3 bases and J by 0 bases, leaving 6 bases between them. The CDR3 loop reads CATSRGASGANVLTF. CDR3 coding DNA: TGTGCCACCAGCAGGGGGGCCTCTGGGGCCAACGTCCTGACTTTC.

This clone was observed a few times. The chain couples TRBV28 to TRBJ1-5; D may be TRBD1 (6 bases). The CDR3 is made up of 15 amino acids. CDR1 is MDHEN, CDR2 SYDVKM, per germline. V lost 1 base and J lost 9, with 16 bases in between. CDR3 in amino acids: CASSLSGALRGPQHF. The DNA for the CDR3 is TGTGCCAGCAGTTTATCAGGGGCCCTTAGAGGGCCCCAGCATTTT.

CDR3 sequence reads: CASSLAGATDTQYF. CDR3 nucleotides: TGTGCCAGCAGCTTAGCGGGGGCCACAGATACGCAGTATTTT. The rearrangement links TRBV27 to TRBJ2-3, with TRBD2 identical over 9 bases. CDR1 and CDR2 (germline): MNHEY, SMNVEV (reference sequence). The CDR3 sequence is 14 residues long. V was pared by 6 bases and J by 2 bases, with 3 bases of the junction left unmatched.

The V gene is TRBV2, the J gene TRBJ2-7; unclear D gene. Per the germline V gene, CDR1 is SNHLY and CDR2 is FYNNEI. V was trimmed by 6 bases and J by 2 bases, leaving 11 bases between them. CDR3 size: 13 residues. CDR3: CASSALQTYEQYF. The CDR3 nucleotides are TGTGCCAGCAGCGCACTCCAGACCTACGAGCAGTACTTC. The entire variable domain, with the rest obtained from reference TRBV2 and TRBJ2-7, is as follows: EPEVTQTPSHQVTQMGQEVILRCVPISNHLYFYWYRQILGQKVEFLVSFYNNEISEKSEIFDDQFSVERPDGSNFTLKIRSTKLEDSAMYFCASSALQTYEQYFGPGTRLTVT.

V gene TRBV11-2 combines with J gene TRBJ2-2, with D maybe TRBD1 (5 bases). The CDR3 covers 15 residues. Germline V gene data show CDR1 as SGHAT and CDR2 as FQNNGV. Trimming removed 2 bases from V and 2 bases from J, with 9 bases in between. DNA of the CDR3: TGTGCCAGCAGCTTATTTCAGGGAAACACCGGGGAGCTGTTTTTT. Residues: CASSLFQGNTGELFF.

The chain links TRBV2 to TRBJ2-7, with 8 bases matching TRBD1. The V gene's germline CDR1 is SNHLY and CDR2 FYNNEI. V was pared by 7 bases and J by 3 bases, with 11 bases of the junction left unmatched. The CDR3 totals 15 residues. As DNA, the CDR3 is TGTGCCAGCACCCTGGGGACAGGAGGTAACTACGAGCAGTACTTC. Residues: CASTLGTGGNYEQYF.

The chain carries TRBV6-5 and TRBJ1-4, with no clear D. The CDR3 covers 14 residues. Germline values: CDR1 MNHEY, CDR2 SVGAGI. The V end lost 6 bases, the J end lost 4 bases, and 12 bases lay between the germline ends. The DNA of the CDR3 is TGTGCCAGCAGCAGATATCCGGGTAATGAAAAACTGTTTTTT. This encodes CASSRYPGNEKLFF.

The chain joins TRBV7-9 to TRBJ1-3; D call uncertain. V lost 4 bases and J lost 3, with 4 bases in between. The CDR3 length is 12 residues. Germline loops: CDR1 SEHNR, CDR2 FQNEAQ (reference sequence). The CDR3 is CASSSHGNTIYF. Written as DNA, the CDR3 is TGTGCCAGCAGCTCCCATGGAAACACCATATATTTT.

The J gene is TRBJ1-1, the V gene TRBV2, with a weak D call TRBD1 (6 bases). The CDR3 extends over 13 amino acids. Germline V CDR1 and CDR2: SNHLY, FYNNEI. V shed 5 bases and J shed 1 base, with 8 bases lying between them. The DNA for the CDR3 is TGTGCCAGCAGTCCAGGGGAGAACACTGAAGCTTTCTTT. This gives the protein CASSPGENTEAFF. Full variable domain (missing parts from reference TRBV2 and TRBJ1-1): EPEVTQTPSHQVTQMGQEVILRCVPISNHLYFYWYRQILGQKVEFLVSFYNNEISEKSEIFDDQFSVERPDGSNFTLKIRSTKLEDSAMYFCASSPGENTEAFFGQGTRLTVV.

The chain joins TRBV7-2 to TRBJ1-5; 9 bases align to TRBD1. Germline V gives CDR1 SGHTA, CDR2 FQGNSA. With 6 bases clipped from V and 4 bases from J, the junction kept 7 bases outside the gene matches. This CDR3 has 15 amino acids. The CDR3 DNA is TGTGCCAGCAGTTCAGGACAGGGGTGGAATCAGCCCCAGCATTTT. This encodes CASSSGQGWNQPQHF.

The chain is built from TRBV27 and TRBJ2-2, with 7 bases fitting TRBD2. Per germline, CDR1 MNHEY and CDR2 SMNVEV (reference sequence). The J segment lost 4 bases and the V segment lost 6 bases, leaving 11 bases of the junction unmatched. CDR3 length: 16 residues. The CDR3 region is CASSVRGGLGTGELFF. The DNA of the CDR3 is TGTGCCAGCAGCGTTCGGGGAGGGCTCGGCACCGGGGAGCTGTTTTTT.